This T cell receptor (beta chain) was obtained from a study of T cell repertoires in cytomegalovirus infection. Study-wide context: Public TCR beta signature analysis indicated the presence of both CMV infection and matching HLA type. Study observations and caveats: What dominated the ex vivo response were HLA-C-restricted CMV-specific TCR beta clonotypes. The cumulative frequency of public TCR beta families distinguished individuals who carried CMV together with the relevant HLA.

V lost 8 bases, J lost 6 bases, and 11 bases lay in between. CDR1 is SEHNR and CDR2 is FQNEAQ in the germline V gene (reference sequence). The CDR3 spans 12 residues. There are a few counts of this clonotype. Its antigen is as yet unknown. A single record per CDR3 protein comes from TCRdb applying MiXCR to the reads. The sample lists approximately 910,000 distinct CDR3 sequences, roughly 30% occurring once. The sequence was obtained from a human donor in good health (CMV status not recorded). Some clones in this sample may be carry-over from other donors' samples. This chain links TRBV7-9 with TRBJ2-1; D is undetermined. The source was cultured CD8+ T cells from PBMCs, collected from culture after CMV antigen stimulation. DNA for the CDR3: TGTGCCAGCTCCTTGGAACCCAATGAGCAGTTCTTC. Translating gives CASSLEPNEQFF.